This record covers a single TCR beta chain. Its antigen is not identified. This record belongs to a study of shared clonotypes between healthy human individuals. Broader study findings: The generation probabilities recorded for non-shared clonotypes fell below those of clonotypes shared by all four donors. Sampling covered nothing but blood. Tissue TCR repertoires likely differ from those found in blood.

The V and J ends lost 2 bases and 0 bases respectively, with 9 bases between them. This CDR3 region has 15 residues. The germline V gene has CDR1 SGDLS and CDR2 YYNGEE. Genomic DNA (from each subset) was split evenly across several immunoSEQ plates. Sequenced by immunoSEQ multiplex PCR; TCRdb stores in-frame clones only, minus some. The table includes roughly 1 million clones, under 80% detected once. The sequence was obtained from a man between 18 and 35 years old in good health. Sequencing was performed on memory CD4+ T cells sorted from blood. Described subset: CD45RA-negative fraction. The genes are TRBV9 and TRBJ2-1; D is possibly TRBD1 (5 bases). The CDR3 loop reads CASSVYDSSYNEQFF. CDR3 nucleotides: TGTGCCAGCAGCGTCTACGACAGCTCCTACAATGAGCAGTTCTTC. The complete variable domain, with remaining parts taken from reference TRBV9 and TRBJ2-1, reads DSGVTQTPKHLITATGQRVTLRCSPRSGDLSVYWYQQSLDQGLQFLIQYYNGEERAKGNILERFSAQQFPDLHSELNLSSLELGDSALYFCASSVYDSSYNEQFFGPGTRLTVL.